This T cell receptor beta chain was sequenced for a study of PD-1 blockade in classical Hodgkin lymphoma. The repertoire was sequenced with immunoSEQ multiplex PCR; TCRdb's copy has only in-frame clones and lacks some. This sample yields approximately 90,000 clones, of which around 90% are seen a single time; about 2.7% belongs to the top ten. Trimming shortened V by 5 bases and J by 8 bases, and 15 bases separated the two germline ends. Germline V gene sequence: CDR1 SEHNR, CDR2 FQNEAQ (reference sequence). The CDR3 loop spans 14 amino acids. With no exception, relapse followed autologous stem cell transplantation in all patients, and brentuximab vedotin exposure varied.

This sequence was found in a human donor with classical Hodgkin lymphoma. Sequenced material: peripheral blood mononuclear cells (PBMCs), taken before the second cycle of nivolumab. This chain joins TRBV7-9 and TRBJ1-4; the D gene is possibly TRBD1 (6 bases). The CDR3 coding sequence is TGTGCCAGCAGCAGACAGGAGGGAATCGAAAAACTGTTTTTT. Its translation: CASSRQEGIEKLFF.